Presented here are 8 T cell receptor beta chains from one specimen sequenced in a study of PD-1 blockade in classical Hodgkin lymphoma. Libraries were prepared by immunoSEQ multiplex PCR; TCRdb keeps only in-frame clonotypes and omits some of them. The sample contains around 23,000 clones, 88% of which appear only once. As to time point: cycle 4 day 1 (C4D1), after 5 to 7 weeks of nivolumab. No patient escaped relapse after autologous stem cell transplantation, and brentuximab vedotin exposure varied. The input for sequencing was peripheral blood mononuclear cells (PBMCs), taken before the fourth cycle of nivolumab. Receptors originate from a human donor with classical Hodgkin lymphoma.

The CDR3 sequence: CASSPIGQGDEKLFF. Here the CDR3 DNA reads TGTGCCAGCTCACCGATCGGTCAAGGTGATGAAAAACTGTTTTTT. The rearrangement joins TRBV18 to TRBJ1-4; D uncertain. In germline, CDR1 is KGHSH, CDR2 LQKENI. The CDR3 contains 15 residues. V dropped 3 bases and J dropped 6 bases, with 14 bases sitting between them.

The CDR3 spells CASGLLYEQYF. In nucleotides, the CDR3 is TGTGCTAGTGGTTTACTATACGAGCAGTACTTC. The chain employs TRBV12-5 and TRBJ2-7; D uncertain. CDR3 length: 11 residues. From germline, CDR1 is LGHNT and CDR2 FRNRAP. The V gene lost 3 bases and the J gene lost 4 bases, with 4 bases spanning the gap.

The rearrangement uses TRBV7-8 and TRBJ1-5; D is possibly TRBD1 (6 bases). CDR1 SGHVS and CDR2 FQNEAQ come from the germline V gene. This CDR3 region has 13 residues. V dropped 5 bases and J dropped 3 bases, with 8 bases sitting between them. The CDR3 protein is CASSRQDNQPQHF. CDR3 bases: TGTGCCAGCAGCCGACAGGACAATCAGCCCCAGCATTTT.

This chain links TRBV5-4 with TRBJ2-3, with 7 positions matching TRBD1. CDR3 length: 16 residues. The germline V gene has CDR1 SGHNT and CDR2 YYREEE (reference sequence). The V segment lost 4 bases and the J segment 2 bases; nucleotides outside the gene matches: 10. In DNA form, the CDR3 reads TGTGCCAGCAGCCCCCCGGACAGGCGTCTCACAGATACGCAGTATTTT. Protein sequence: CASSPPDRRLTDTQYF.

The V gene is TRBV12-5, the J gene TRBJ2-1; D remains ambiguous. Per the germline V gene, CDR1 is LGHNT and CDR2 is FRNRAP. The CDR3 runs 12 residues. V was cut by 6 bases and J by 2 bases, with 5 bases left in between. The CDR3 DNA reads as TGTGCTAGTGGGATCGCCTACAATGAGCAGTTCTTC. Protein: CASGIAYNEQFF.

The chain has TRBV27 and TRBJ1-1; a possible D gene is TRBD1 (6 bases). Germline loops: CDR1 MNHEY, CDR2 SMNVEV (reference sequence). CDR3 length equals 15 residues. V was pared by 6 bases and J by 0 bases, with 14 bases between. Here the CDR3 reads CASSPNGGLNTEAFF. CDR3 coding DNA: TGTGCCAGCAGCCCGAACGGGGGCTTGAACACTGAAGCTTTCTTT.

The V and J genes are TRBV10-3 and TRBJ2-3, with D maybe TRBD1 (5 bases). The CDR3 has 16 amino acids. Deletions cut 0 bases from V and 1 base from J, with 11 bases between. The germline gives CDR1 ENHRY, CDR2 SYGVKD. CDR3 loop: CAISESRTLRTDTQYF. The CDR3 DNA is TGTGCCATCAGTGAGTCCCGGACACTTCGCACAGATACGCAGTATTTT.

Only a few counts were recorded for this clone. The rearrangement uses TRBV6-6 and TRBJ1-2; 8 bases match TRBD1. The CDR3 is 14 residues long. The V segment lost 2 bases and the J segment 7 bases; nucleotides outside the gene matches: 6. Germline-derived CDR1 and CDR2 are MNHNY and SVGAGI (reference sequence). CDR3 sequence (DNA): TGTGCCAGCAGTTACGGGCAGGGGGCGCTTGGCTACACCTTC. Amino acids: CASSYGQGALGYTF.